This is a list of T cell receptor beta chains from one sample in a study of blood T cell repertoires in COVID-19. Sequenced by immunoSEQ multiplex PCR; TCRdb stores in-frame clones only, minus some. The sample has 57,000 or so clones; around 76% are singletons. Sequenced input: peripheral blood. These receptor sequences come from a man in his fifties or sixties with active or convalescent COVID-19. Each CDR3 is given with its conserved first and last residue. D genes are given only for firm matches. Clone size is stated in some rows and not others, as once, few, many or a class when expanded.

>-|TRBD1|TRBV6-1|TRBJ2-7
CASSEGGTGPYEQYF
TGTGCCAGCAGTGAAGGAGGGACAGGACCCTACGAGCAGTACTTC
>few|TRBD1|TRBV2|TRBJ1-1
CASIRDRDTEAFF
TGTGCCAGCATCAGGGACAGGGACACTGAAGCTTTCTTT
>few|-|TRBV10-3|TRBJ1-1
CAASREEGTEAFF
TGTGCCGCAAGTAGGGAAGAGGGCACTGAAGCTTTCTTT
>-|TRBD2|TRBV30|TRBJ2-7
CAWRIAGGTYEQYF
TGTGCCTGGAGGATAGCCGGGGGGACCTACGAGCAGTACTTC
>-|-|TRBV7-2|TRBJ2-1
CASSGEGQAYNEQFF
TGTGCCAGCAGCGGCGAGGGCCAGGCCTACAATGAGCAGTTCTTC
>-|-|TRBV30|TRBJ1-2
CAWRNRPGDYGYTF
TGTGCCTGGAGGAACCGGCCAGGGGACTATGGCTACACCTTC
>-|TRBD1|TRBV19|TRBJ1-1
CASSMQGARRTEAFF
TGTGCCAGTAGTATGCAGGGGGCGAGAAGGACTGAAGCTTTCTTT
>-|TRBD2|TRBV4-1|TRBJ2-3
CASSLPGSGRVKDTQYF
TGCGCCAGCAGCCTACCGGGGAGCGGGAGGGTGAAAGATACGCAGTATTTT
>-|TRBD2|TRBV5-1|TRBJ2-5
CASSDTSGGKETQYF
TGCGCCAGCAGCGACACTAGCGGGGGGAAAGAGACCCAGTACTTC
>-|TRBD2|TRBV10-1|TRBJ2-5
CATSSGGETQYF
TGCGCCACTTCGAGCGGGGGGGAGACCCAGTACTTC
>once|TRBD1|TRBV5-6|TRBJ1-4
CASSATGGSEKLFF
TGTGCCAGCAGCGCAACAGGGGGCAGTGAAAAACTGTTTTTT
>-|TRBD2|TRBV30|TRBJ2-3
CAWSYGIESLAGTDTQYF
TGTGCCTGGAGTTACGGGATCGAATCACTAGCGGGGACAGATACGCAGTATTTT
>-|-|TRBV3-1/TRBV3-2|TRBJ2-3
CASSQNYRGTDTQYF
TGTGCCAGCAGCCAAAATTATCGGGGCACAGATACGCAGTATTTT
>once|TRBD1|TRBV19|TRBJ2-3
CASRTGGTDTQYF
TGTGCCAGTAGAACAGGGGGCACAGATACGCAGTATTTT
>-|-|TRBV30|TRBJ2-7
CAWSVQGRLLEQYF
TGTGCCTGGAGTGTTCAGGGCAGGTTGCTCGAGCAGTACTTC
>few|TRBD2|TRBV2|TRBJ2-7
CASTGEAGGRHEQYF
TGTGCCAGCACAGGTGAAGCGGGAGGGAGGCACGAGCAGTACTTC
>-|-|TRBV18|TRBJ2-3
CASSPGQPTSTDTQYF
TGTGCCAGCTCACCCGGACAGCCGACATCCACAGATACGCAGTATTTT
>-|-|TRBV6-4|TRBJ2-3
CASSATGAGAPLGTQYF
TGTGCCAGCAGCGCGACCGGGGCGGGGGCCCCGCTGGGTACGCAGTATTTT
>once|TRBD2|TRBV5-8|TRBJ2-5
CASGFNGEGPQETQYF
TGTGCCAGCGGTTTTAATGGGGAGGGCCCCCAAGAGACCCAGTACTTC
>-|-|TRBV2|TRBJ2-5
CASSDFRGETQYF
TGTGCCAGCAGTGATTTCCGAGGGGAGACCCAGTACTTC
>-|TRBD2|TRBV6-5|TRBJ2-7
CASRRLAGVYEQYF
TGTGCCAGCAGGCGACTAGCGGGAGTCTACGAGCAGTACTTC
>-|-|TRBV11-3|TRBJ2-2
CASSSGEVGELFF
TGTGCCAGCAGCTCCGGGGAGGTCGGGGAGCTGTTTTTT
>-|-|TRBV30|TRBJ1-1
CAWSLGNTEAFF
TGTGCCTGGAGCCTAGGCAACACTGAAGCTTTCTTT
>-|-|TRBV30|TRBJ1-2
CAWSVLGGGDGYTF
TGTGCCTGGAGTGTTTTGGGGGGAGGTGATGGCTACACCTTC
>-|-|TRBV11-2|TRBJ2-1
CASSLVKGLGYNEQFF
TGTGCCAGCAGCTTAGTGAAGGGACTGGGGTACAATGAGCAGTTCTTC
>-|-|TRBV6-5|TRBJ2-7
CASSINRVYIHEQYF
TGTGCCAGCAGTATTAACAGGGTGTACATCCACGAGCAGTACTTC
>-|TRBD1|TRBV5-1|TRBJ2-5
CASSFPGQGVTQYF
TGCGCCAGCAGCTTTCCGGGACAGGGAGTGACCCAGTACTTC
>-|-|TRBV5-6|TRBJ2-7
CASSLVSSVSRYEQYF
TGTGCCAGCAGCTTGGTATCTTCGGTTTCTCGCTACGAGCAGTACTTC
>once|-|TRBV6-5|TRBJ2-3
CASLGGGGTDTQYF
TGTGCCTCTTTAGGGGGTGGGGGCACAGATACGCAGTATTTT
>-|-|TRBV6-4|TRBJ2-1
CASSEDSSYNEQFF
TGTGCCAGCAGTGAGGACAGCTCCTACAATGAGCAGTTCTTC
>-|-|TRBV2|TRBJ1-1
CASMLLSGRGTEAFF
TGTGCCAGCATGCTGTTATCCGGCCGGGGCACTGAAGCTTTCTTT
>-|-|TRBV5-1|TRBJ1-3
CASSPLPRDTIYF
TGCGCCAGCAGCCCTCTTCCCCGCGACACCATATATTTT
>once|TRBD2|TRBV27|TRBJ2-7
CASSLSGLAEYYEQYF
TGTGCCAGCAGTTTGTCCGGACTAGCGGAGTACTACGAGCAGTACTTC
>-|-|TRBV18|TRBJ2-3
CASSPPQGEVRGLDTQYF
TGTGCCAGCTCACCCCCCCAGGGGGAGGTCAGGGGATTGGATACGCAGTATTTT
>-|-|TRBV3-1/TRBV3-2|TRBJ2-7
CASSHEGFGEQYF
TGTGCCAGCAGCCATGAGGGTTTTGGCGAGCAGTACTTC
>-|-|TRBV3-1/TRBV3-2|TRBJ1-1
CASSSTVNTEAFF
TGTGCCAGCAGTTCGACAGTGAACACTGAAGCTTTCTTT
>-|TRBD1|TRBV5-6|TRBJ1-6
CASSSYGQGLGNSPLHF
TGTGCCAGCAGTTCCTATGGACAGGGTCTGGGTAATTCACCCCTCCACTTT
>-|TRBD1|TRBV2|TRBJ2-5
CASSPGTAAETQYF
TGTGCCAGCTCGCCCGGGACAGCAGCGGAGACCCAGTACTTC
>-|-|TRBV5-1|TRBJ1-6
CASSTGGGLNSPLHF
TGCGCCAGCAGCACGGGAGGAGGTCTTAATTCACCCCTCCACTTT
>-|-|TRBV7-2|TRBJ1-2
CASSLGGGNYGYTF
TGTGCCAGCAGCTTAGGGGGGGGCAACTATGGCTACACCTTC
>few|-|TRBV2|TRBJ1-1
CASSGEPGTEAFF
TGTGCCAGCAGTGGCGAACCGGGTACTGAAGCTTTCTTT
>-|-|TRBV14|TRBJ1-6
CASSRGGSYNSPLHF
TGTGCCAGCAGCCGAGGGGGCTCCTATAATTCACCCCTCCACTTT
>-|-|TRBV3-1/TRBV3-2|TRBJ2-3
CASSQGYGPTDTQYF
TGTGCCAGCAGCCAAGGGTATGGGCCCACAGATACGCAGTATTTT